Shown below are 18 T cell receptor beta chains from a single sample sequenced in a study of ipilimumab plus nivolumab after autologous stem cell transplantation (dated by TCRdb to the early 2020s). Library construction relied on the immunoSEQ multiplex PCR assay. What TCRdb holds here is the immuneACCESS table cut down to in-frame rearrangements. Part of the clones is not present; checked against another copy, under half of the missing clones reflect an unresolved V gene, and the others are unexplained. For this sample the table gives approximately 84,000 clones, of which about 83% were detected only once. The top ten constitute roughly 2.2% of the sample. The material was PBMCs, obtained in a trial of ipilimumab plus nivolumab as post-transplant consolidation. These receptors were obtained from a male donor with diffuse large B-cell lymphoma.

This clone occurred once. The chain joins TRBV30 to TRBJ2-7; D is unresolved. V was shortened by 5 bases and J by 2 bases, with 10 bases between the two germline ends. CDR3 length equals 12 residues. The germline CDR1 and CDR2 sequences are GTSNPN and SVGIG (reference sequence). DNA for the CDR3: TGTGCCTGGGCAATAACCGCCTACGAGCAGTACTTC. This translates into CAWAITAYEQYF.

This chain links TRBV2 with TRBJ2-3, with D possibly being TRBD1 or TRBD2 (5 bases each). Germline CDR1 SNHLY, CDR2 FYNNEI. The ends were cut back, 4 bases at V and 5 bases at J, with 19 bases in the middle. The CDR3 is 16 residues long. CDR3 nucleotides: TGTGCCAGCAGTGGAACCCCCACGGGGCGGAAAGATACGCAGTATTTT. This gives the protein CASSGTPTGRKDTQYF.

CDR3 DNA: TGCGCCAGCAGCTTGACTAGCGGGGTCGGCACAGATACGCAGTATTTT. It yields the protein CASSLTSGVGTDTQYF. The rearrangement uses TRBV5-1 and TRBJ2-3, with 10 bases matching TRBD2. The germline V gene has CDR1 SGHRS and CDR2 YFSETQ. This CDR3 is built from 16 residues. V gave up 1 base and J gave up 1 base; unmatched junction bases: 3.

The chain carries TRBV6-5 and TRBJ1-3; weak D call: TRBD1 (5 bases). The CDR3 loop spans 15 amino acids. The V gene's germline CDR1 is MNHEY and CDR2 SVGAGI. Trimming shortened V by 4 bases and J by 2 bases, and 12 bases separated the two germline ends. The CDR3: CASSFGQGTGNTIYF. The CDR3, as DNA: TGTGCCAGCAGTTTCGGGCAGGGAACTGGAAACACCATATATTTT.

The chain links TRBV7-9 to TRBJ2-3; D is possibly TRBD1 (6 bases). The CDR3 totals 14 residues. V was cut by 5 bases and J by 7 bases, with 16 bases left in between. Germline CDR1 SEHNR, CDR2 FQNEAQ (reference sequence). This CDR3 is CASSLAATGYTQYF. CDR3 sequence (DNA): TGTGCCAGCAGCCTCGCGGCAACAGGGTATACGCAGTATTTT.

The rearrangement joins TRBV6-5 to TRBJ1-3; 8 positions match TRBD1. From germline, CDR1 is MNHEY and CDR2 SVGAGI. V shed 6 bases, J shed 3 bases, and the junction held 4 bases outside the gene matches. This CDR3 is built from 14 residues. This CDR3 is CASSPGTGGNTIYF. In nucleotides, the CDR3 is TGTGCCAGCAGCCCCGGGACAGGTGGAAACACCATATATTTT.

A remark on this clone: The same CDR3 is also encoded by other DNA sequences in this sample. This chain uses TRBV11-2 with TRBJ2-7; D is unresolved. The germline V gene encodes CDR1 SGHAT and CDR2 FQNNGV. The V gene lost 1 base and the J gene lost 6 bases, with 7 bases spanning the gap. The CDR3 is 12 residues long. The CDR3 spells CASSLVGSEQYF. Written as DNA, the CDR3 is TGTGCCAGCAGCTTAGTAGGTAGCGAGCAGTACTTC.

V gene TRBV6-4 combines with J gene TRBJ2-2, with unresolved D. Germline V gives CDR1 MRHNA, CDR2 SNTAGT. The CDR3 covers 14 residues. The V and J ends lost 10 bases and 7 bases respectively, with 19 bases between them. CDR3 loop: CATSLSIENGELFF. Written as DNA, the CDR3 is TGTGCCACCTCCCTTTCAATCGAGAACGGGGAGCTGTTTTTT.

This clone was observed a single time. The rearrangement links TRBV30 to TRBJ2-2; 12 nucleotides match TRBD2. V was clipped by 3 bases and J by 5 bases; unmatched bases: 4. Germline assignment: CDR1 GTSNPN and CDR2 SVGIG (reference sequence). The CDR3 consists of 15 residues. The CDR3 protein is CAWRSLAGGTGELFF. CDR3 DNA: TGTGCCTGGAGATCACTAGCGGGGGGAACCGGGGAGCTGTTTTTT.

This clone was counted only a few times. V usage is TRBV7-2 and J usage is TRBJ2-3; D unclear. From germline, CDR1 is SGHTA and CDR2 FQGNSA. Trimming cost V 8 bases and J 2 bases, with 5 bases left between them. This CDR3 has 11 amino acids. The CDR3 DNA follows: TGTGCCAGCGGCTACACAGATACGCAGTATTTT. It translates to CASGYTDTQYF.

The V and J genes are TRBV29-1 and TRBJ1-1; D is undetermined. There are 15 residues in the CDR3. Per the germline V gene, CDR1 is SQVTM and CDR2 is ANQGSEA. V gave up 7 bases and J gave up 1 base, with 19 bases separating them. The CDR3: CSAHATGSTNTEAFF. In DNA form, the CDR3 reads TGCAGCGCCCACGCGACCGGGTCGACGAACACTGAAGCTTTCTTT. Together with reference TRBV29-1 and TRBJ1-1, the CDR3 gives the full variable domain: SAVISQKPSRDICQRGTSLTIQCQVDSQVTMMFWYRQQPGQSLTLIATANQGSEATYESGFVIDKFPISRPNLTFSTLTVSNMSPEDSSIYLCSAHATGSTNTEAFFGQGTRLTVV.

V is TRBV5-1 and J is TRBJ2-3; 7 nucleotides agree with TRBD2. The V gene end was trimmed by 4 bases and the J gene end by 1 base; junction bases not matched to a gene: 0. The CDR3 runs 13 residues. In germline, CDR1 is SGHRS, CDR2 YFSETQ. The CDR3 loop reads CASSRGGTDTQYF. The CDR3 DNA follows: TGCGCCAGCAGCCGGGGGGGCACAGATACGCAGTATTTT.

This chain connects TRBV19 to TRBJ2-5; D gene uncertain. Trimming took 10 bases from V and 4 from J, leaving 16 bases between them. CDR1 LNHDA and CDR2 SQIVND come from the germline V gene (reference sequence). The CDR3 sequence is 13 residues long. The chain's CDR3 is CATQENYRETQYF. The CDR3 bases are TGTGCCACCCAGGAGAATTACCGAGAGACCCAGTACTTC.

The chain joins TRBV4-1 to TRBJ1-6; no reliable D call. This CDR3 has 19 residues. Germline V gene lookup returns CDR1 MGHRA and CDR2 YSYEKL. Trimming removed 1 base at V and 0 bases at J, with 16 bases between. CDR3 in DNA: TGCGCCAGCAGCCAAGTTCGAGGATACGCGAGCTCCTATAATTCACCCCTCCACTTT. Amino acids: CASSQVRGYASSYNSPLHF.

This chain links TRBV4-3 with TRBJ2-3, with 11 positions matching TRBD2. The germline V gene encodes CDR1 LGHNA and CDR2 YSLEER. The trim removed 5 bases at V and 2 bases at J, leaving 6 bases unmatched. The CDR3 has 16 amino acids. CDR3 bases: TGCGCCAGCAGCACCGGGACTAGCGGTTACACAGATACGCAGTATTTT. It translates to CASSTGTSGYTDTQYF.

This clone was counted only a few times. The chain recombines TRBV27 with TRBJ2-1; D is possibly TRBD1 (6 bases). With 4 bases removed from V and 3 bases from J, the gap between germline ends came to 10 bases. Germline V gene data show CDR1 as MNHEY and CDR2 as SMNVEV (reference sequence). The CDR3 has 14 amino acids. The CDR3 protein is CASSSAQGYNEQFF. The DNA for the CDR3 is TGTGCCAGCAGTTCGGCACAGGGCTACAATGAGCAGTTCTTC.

The CDR3, as DNA: TGTGCCAGCAGTGAACCCCGTCTCACAGATACGCAGTATTTT. As protein: CASSEPRLTDTQYF. The chain is built from TRBV6-1 and TRBJ2-3; no clear D. V was shortened by 2 bases and J by 2 bases, with 8 bases between the two germline ends. Germline V CDR1 and CDR2: MNHNS, SASEGT. This CDR3 is 14 amino acids long.

DNA of the CDR3: TGTGCCAGTAGTATCGACCAGGTAGAGGGAGAAAAACTGTTTTTT. Protein sequence: CASSIDQVEGEKLFF. The rearrangement uses TRBV19 and TRBJ1-4; unclear D gene. The CDR3 covers 15 residues. Germline V gene sequence: CDR1 LNHDA, CDR2 SQIVND (reference sequence). V gave up 3 bases and J gave up 8 bases, with 16 bases separating them. Using reference TRBV19 and TRBJ1-4 for the parts outside the CDR3, the full variable domain is DGGITQSPKYLFRKEGQNVTLSCEQNLNHDAMYWYRQDPGQGLRLIYYSQIVNDFQKGDIAEGYSVSREKKESFPLTVTSAQKNPTAFYLCASSIDQVEGEKLFFGSGTQLSVL.